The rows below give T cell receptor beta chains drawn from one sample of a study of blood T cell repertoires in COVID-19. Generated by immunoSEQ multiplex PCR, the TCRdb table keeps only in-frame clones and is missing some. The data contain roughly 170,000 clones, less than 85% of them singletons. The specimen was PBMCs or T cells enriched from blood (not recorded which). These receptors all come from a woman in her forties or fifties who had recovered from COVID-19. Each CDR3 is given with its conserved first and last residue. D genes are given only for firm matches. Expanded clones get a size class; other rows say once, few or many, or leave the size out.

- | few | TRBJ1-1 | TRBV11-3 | TGTGCCAGCAGCTCGGGAGGATCGAACACTGAAGCTTTCTTT | CASSSGGSNTEAFF
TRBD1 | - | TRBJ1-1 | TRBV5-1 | TGCGCCAGCAGCTTGGAAACAGGGGTCATGAACACTGAAGCTTTCTTT | CASSLETGVMNTEAFF
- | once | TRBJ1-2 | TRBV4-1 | TGCGCCAGCAGCCCCCCATTAGCTAACTATGGCTACACCTTC | CASSPPLANYGYTF
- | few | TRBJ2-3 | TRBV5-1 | TGCGCCAGCAGCTTGGTGGCCACGGGGACAGATACGCAGTATTTT | CASSLVATGTDTQYF
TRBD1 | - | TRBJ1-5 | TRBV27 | TGTGCCAGCAGCCCCGGGACAGAGGGTCGTCAGCCCCAGCATTTT | CASSPGTEGRQPQHF
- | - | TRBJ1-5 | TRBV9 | TGTGCCAGCAGTCCCGGACAGTATAGCAATCAGCCCCAGCATTTT | CASSPGQYSNQPQHF
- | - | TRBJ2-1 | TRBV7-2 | TGTGCCAGCAGCTCCCAGGGAAGCCTTCCCGCCAATGAGCAGTTCTTC | CASSSQGSLPANEQFF
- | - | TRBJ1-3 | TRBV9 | TGTGCCAGCAGCGTAGAAGGAGGGACCGGAAACACCATATATTTT | CASSVEGGTGNTIYF
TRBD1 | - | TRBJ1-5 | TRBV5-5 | TGTGCCAGCAGCGGGGACAGGGGGCGAAATCAGCCCCAGCATTTT | CASSGDRGRNQPQHF
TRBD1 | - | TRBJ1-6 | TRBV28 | TGTGCCAGCAGTTTATGGGGGGACAGATCCTATAATTCACCCCTCCACTTT | CASSLWGDRSYNSPLHF
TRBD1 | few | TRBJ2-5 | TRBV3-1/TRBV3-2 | TGTGCCAGCAGCCGCCGGAAGGGGGCCGGGGAGACCCAGTACTTC | CASSRRKGAGETQYF
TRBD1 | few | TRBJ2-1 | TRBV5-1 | TGCGCCAGCAGCGCGGGACAGGCCTACAATGAGCAGTTCTTC | CASSAGQAYNEQFF
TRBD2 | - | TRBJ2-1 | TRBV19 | TGTGCCAGTAGCTACGGGACTAGCGGGAGTTACAATGAGCAGTTCTTC | CASSYGTSGSYNEQFF
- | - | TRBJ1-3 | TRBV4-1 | TGCGCCAGCAGCCAAGTCGACAGGATGGGAGGAAACACCATATATTTT | CASSQVDRMGGNTIYF
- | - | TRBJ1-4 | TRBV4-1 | TGCGCCAGCAGCCGAACGACAGCTTTGAGGGAAAAACTGTTTTTT | CASSRTTALREKLFF